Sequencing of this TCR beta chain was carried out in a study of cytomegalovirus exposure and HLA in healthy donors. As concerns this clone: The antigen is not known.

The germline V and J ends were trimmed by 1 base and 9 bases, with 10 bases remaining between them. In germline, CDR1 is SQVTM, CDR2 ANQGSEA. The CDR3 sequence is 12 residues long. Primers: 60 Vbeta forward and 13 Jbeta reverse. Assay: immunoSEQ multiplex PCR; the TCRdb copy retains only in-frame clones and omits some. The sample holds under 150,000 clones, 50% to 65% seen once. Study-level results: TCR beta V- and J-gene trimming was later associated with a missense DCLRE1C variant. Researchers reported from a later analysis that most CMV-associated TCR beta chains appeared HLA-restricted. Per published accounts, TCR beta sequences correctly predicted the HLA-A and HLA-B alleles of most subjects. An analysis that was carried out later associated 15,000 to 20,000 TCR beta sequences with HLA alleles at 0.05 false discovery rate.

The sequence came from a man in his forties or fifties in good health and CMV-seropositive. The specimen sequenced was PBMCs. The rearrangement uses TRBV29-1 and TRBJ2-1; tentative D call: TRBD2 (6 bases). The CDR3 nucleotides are TGCAGCGTTGAAGTTCGGCGGGGTGAGCAGTTCTTC. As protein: CSVEVRRGEQFF.